A selection of T cell receptor beta chains follows, all from one sample in a study of post-analysis software for immune sequencing data. TCRdb passed the PCR reads through MiXCR, listing each CDR3 protein once. The sample contains roughly 620,000 distinct CDR3 sequences, 44% of which appear only once. The sequenced material came from blood. These receptors were obtained from a girl between 5 and 17 years old with multiple sclerosis. Each CDR3 is given with its conserved first and last residue. A D gene is named only where the DNA matches it firmly. Part of the rows lack a size; the others show once, few, many or a class for expanded clones.

D	V	J	length	size	DNA	CDR3
TRBD2	TRBV6-5	TRBJ2-7	14	few	TGTGCCAGCAGTCAGACTAGCGGGGACTACGAGCAGTACTTC	CASSQTSGDYEQYF
-	TRBV4-1	TRBJ2-7	15	-	TGCGTCAGCAGCCATTATGACAGCAGAGGGTACGAGCAGTACTTC	CVSSHYDSRGYEQYF
TRBD1	TRBV29-1	TRBJ2-7	13	many	TGCAGCGTTTCCCCGGACAGGTCCTACGAGCAGTACTTC	CSVSPDRSYEQYF
-	TRBV15	TRBJ1-2	13	few	TGTGCCACCAGCACCCCCCAAAATAGCGGCTACACCTTC	CATSTPQNSGYTF
-	TRBV7-3	TRBJ2-3	14	-	TGTGCCAGCAGCTTAAGCGGTCGCTTAGATACGCAGTATTTT	CASSLSGRLDTQYF
-	TRBV20-1	TRBJ1-4	15	-	TGCAGTGCTAGAACAGGCCTTAATCGGGACGAAAAACTGTTTTTT	CSARTGLNRDEKLFF
-	TRBV13	TRBJ2-7	14	few	TGTGCCAGCAGCTTAGGCCTTCGGGGGTACGAGCAGTACTTC	CASSLGLRGYEQYF
TRBD2	TRBV5-1	TRBJ2-5	15	few	TGCGCCAGCAGCTTGGCGTTAGCGGGGGGGAAGACCCAGTACTTC	CASSLALAGGKTQYF
-	TRBV27	TRBJ1-1	17	once	TGTGCCAGCAGTTTATCCCCCTGCGGCAGGAAAAGGGGTGAAGCTTTCTTT	CASSLSPCGRKRGEAFF
TRBD1	TRBV5-1	TRBJ2-7	16	-	TGCGCCAGCAGTTTTAGGAAGGGACAGGGCCACTACGAGCAGTACTTC	CASSFRKGQGHYEQYF
-	TRBV29-1	TRBJ2-1	9	-	TGCAGCGTTTCCAATGAGCAGTTCTTC	CSVSNEQFF
TRBD2	TRBV10-3	TRBJ2-7	15	-	TGTGCCATCAGTGGGGGGACTAGCGGTACGTACGAGCAGTACTTC	CAISGGTSGTYEQYF
TRBD2	TRBV20-1	TRBJ2-1	16	-	TGCAGTGCTTCGGGACTAGCGGGAGGGGGCTACAATGAGCAGTTCTTC	CSASGLAGGGYNEQFF
-	TRBV10-3	TRBJ2-1	13	-	TGTGCCATCACCCGAGGGCAGAGGGATGAGCAGTTCTTC	CAITRGQRDEQFF
-	TRBV4-2	TRBJ1-1	15	-	TGTGCCAGCAGCCCCATCGACGGGGGTAACACTGAAGCTTTCTTT	CASSPIDGGNTEAFF
-	TRBV29-1	TRBJ2-2	14	-	TGCAGCGCCGAGGGCACTTCGAACACCGGGGAGCTGTTTTTT	CSAEGTSNTGELFF
-	TRBV6-2/TRBV6-3	TRBJ2-7	15	-	TGTGCCAGCAGTACCCCCGGACTGATCTCCTACGAGCAGTACTTC	CASSTPGLISYEQYF
-	TRBV4-2	TRBJ1-1	16	few	TGTGCCAGCAGCCAAGCCACCCAGGGGATGAACACTGAAGCTTTCTTT	CASSQATQGMNTEAFF
-	TRBV5-5	TRBJ2-5	14	-	TGTGCCAGCAGCTTGAGAGGGCCCCCAGAGACCCAGTACTTC	CASSLRGPPETQYF
TRBD2	TRBV6-1	TRBJ2-7	16	-	TGTGCCAGCAGTGCGGGACTAGCGGGTACCTCCTACGAGCAGTACTTC	CASSAGLAGTSYEQYF
-	TRBV5-1	TRBJ2-1	15	-	TGCGCCAGCAGCCAGATAGGGACGGGCTACAATGAGCAGTTCTTC	CASSQIGTGYNEQFF
-	TRBV10-3	TRBJ2-2	13	once	TGTGCCATCATGGGGGATTACACCGGGGAGCTGTTTTTT	CAIMGDYTGELFF
TRBD2	TRBV29-1	TRBJ2-3	14	-	TGCAGCGTTGGCCCGGGAGGGCTCGCAGATACGCAGTATTTT	CSVGPGGLADTQYF
-	TRBV12-3/TRBV12-4	TRBJ2-7	13	-	TGTGCCAGCAGTTACGGGCCGACCTACGAGCAGTACTTC	CASSYGPTYEQYF
-	TRBV7-9	TRBJ2-7	12	many	TGTGCCAGCAGCTCATGGTCGGAAGAGCAGTACTTC	CASSSWSEEQYF
-	TRBV5-6	TRBJ2-3	14	-	TGTGCCGGCAACCCCGGACTAACGAAAGATACGCAGTATTTT	CAGNPGLTKDTQYF
TRBD2	TRBV7-2	TRBJ2-1	16	-	TGTGCCAGCAGCTTAGCGACTAGCGGGAGATTCAATGAGCAGTTCTTC	CASSLATSGRFNEQFF
TRBD2	TRBV7-9	TRBJ2-1	16	few	TGTGCCAGCAGCCCCCGACTAGCGGGAGCCCAGAATGAGCAGTTCTTC	CASSPRLAGAQNEQFF
TRBD1	TRBV13	TRBJ2-3	17	-	TGTTCCAGCAGCTCAGGTCATGGGACAGAGAGCACAGATACGCAGTATTTT	CSSSSGHGTESTDTQYF
TRBD1	TRBV24-1	TRBJ2-5	13	-	TGTGCCACCAGTGATCCAGGGGGCTCTCCGCAGTACTTC	CATSDPGGSPQYF
TRBD1	TRBV7-8	TRBJ2-7	14	few	TGTGCCAGCAGTTATCGGACAGGGAATAACGAGCAGTACTTC	CASSYRTGNNEQYF
-	TRBV14	TRBJ1-5	15	-	TGTGCCAGCATCCCCGGGACCCCTGAAAATCAGCCCCAGCATTTT	CASIPGTPENQPQHF
-	TRBV9	TRBJ1-3	15	-	TGTGCCAGCAGCGCTGTGACAGAGCCAAGAAACACCATATATTTT	CASSAVTEPRNTIYF
TRBD1	TRBV5-1	TRBJ2-1	13	few	TGCGCCAGCAGCTTACAGGGGGCAAATGAGCAGTTCTTC	CASSLQGANEQFF
TRBD1	TRBV6-1	TRBJ1-2	15	-	TGTGCCAGCAGTGCGCAGGACAGGGTAGACTATGGCTACACCTTC	CASSAQDRVDYGYTF
-	TRBV9	TRBJ2-3	14	few	TGTGCCAGCAGCGACCCCGGGGCGACAGATACGCAGTATTTT	CASSDPGATDTQYF
-	TRBV27	TRBJ1-1	16	-	TGCGCCAGCAGTTTAAGTGCAGGGCGGATGAACACTGAAGCTTTCTTT	CASSLSAGRMNTEAFF
-	TRBV6-1	TRBJ2-7	14	-	TGTGCCAGCAGGACGGACCCTCAGACCTACGAGCAGTACTTC	CASRTDPQTYEQYF
-	TRBV29-1	TRBJ1-1	15	-	TGCAGCGGATCGTCTCGAAGGGGCGGGAACACTGAAGCTTTCTTT	CSGSSRRGGNTEAFF
-	TRBV12-3/TRBV12-4	TRBJ2-1	12	few	TGTGCCAGCAGTTTTACAGGATTCGATAAGTTCTTC	CASSFTGFDKFF
-	TRBV20-1	TRBJ1-4	13	-	TGCAGTGCCAACACAGGAGCGGAGGGAAAACTGTTTTTT	CSANTGAEGKLFF
-	TRBV6-5	TRBJ2-7	11	-	TGTGCCACTCACGCGGAAATAAGGCAGTACTTC	CATHAEIRQYF